This record covers a single TCR beta chain. As yet, its antigen is unknown. The source of the sample is a study of CXCR3-negative and CXCR3-positive naive CD8 T cells. The length of the CDR3 is 14 residues. Looked up from germline, CDR1 is SEHNR and CDR2 is FQNEAQ (reference sequence). UMI-tagged TRB cDNA libraries were built via 5' RACE. TCRdb re-called the 5' RACE reads and catalogs CDR3 proteins one per entry, DNA excluded. In all, the sample yields 150,000 to 180,000 distinct CDR3 sequences. Findings of the study overall: Hydrophobicity was higher for TRB CDR3s found in CXCR3-positive naive cells than in CXCR3-negative naive cells.

The J gene is TRBJ2-7, the V gene TRBV7-9; TCRdb proposes TRBD1, but this gene call is untestable without DNA. Sequences were obtained from naive CXCR3+ CD8+ T cells from blood. Indicated subset: CD45RO-CCR7+CD27+CD95- naive CD8+ T cells expressing CXCR3 (TNR3+). The TCR sequence derives from a human donor in good health. Some clones in this sample may be carry-over from other donors' samples. CDR3 protein: CASSPSGDTYEQYF.